This section outlines one T cell receptor beta chain sequence together with its context. Its antigen remains unidentified. This sample was taken from a study of T-cell memory formation after mild COVID-19. General study results and limits: Nothing confirmed that second-wave clones peaking on day 37 were specific for SARS-CoV-2.

The CDR3 covers 14 residues. The germline gives CDR1 KGHSH, CDR2 LQKENI. Unmatched junction bases numbered 7, after V lost 9 bases and J lost 0 bases. TCRdb called the 5' RACE reads again in MiXCR, with one record for every CDR3 protein. The sample includes a few hundred thousand distinct CDR3 sequences, roughly 15% of them seen just once. Source material: PBMCs or a T cell subset sorted from them (not recorded which). This TCR came from a man between 18 and 29 years old who had mild COVID-19 (a few samples of this study predate the infection). Cell type and time point are not known. The chain is built from TRBV18 and TRBJ1-1; 7 bases are a match to TRBD1. CDR3 nucleotide sequence: TGTGCCAGTCGGGACAGTTTGATGAACACTGAAGCTTTCTTT. Translation gives CASRDSLMNTEAFF.